This T cell receptor (beta chain) derives from a study of T cell responses to AZD1222 COVID-19 vaccine. Study conclusions and caveats: Targets within unmutated variant regions were reportedly found for nearly half of spike-specific TCRs.

CDR1 PRHDT and CDR2 FYEKMQ come from the germline V gene (reference sequence). V was pared by 5 bases and J by 4 bases, with 5 bases between. The length of the CDR3 is 11 residues. Remarks on this clone: No antigen is known for it.

The table came from immunoSEQ multiplex PCR; TCRdb's copy has only in-frame clones and leaves some out. Seen here are 100,000 to 150,000 clones, around 90% observed once, and the top ten hold 4% to 5.5%. The chain carries TRBV13 and TRBJ1-2; TRBD1 is a possible D gene (5 bases). This clonotype was obtained from an adult in good health. The sample in question was peripheral blood, obtained on day 0 of MenACWY control vaccination. For the CDR3, the DNA is TGTGCCAGCAGCGACAGCTATGGCTACACCTTC. As protein: CASSDSYGYTF.